This TCR beta chain was observed in a study of identical twins. The trim removed 2 bases at V and 7 bases at J, leaving 0 bases unmatched. This CDR3 spans 12 amino acids. CDR1 SQVTM and CDR2 ANQGSEA come from the germline V gene. After template switching added a universal primer site, the resulting cDNA carried unique molecular identifiers. Via MiXCR, TCRdb re-called the 5' RACE reads, giving one row per CDR3 protein. The profile covers approximately 210,000 distinct CDR3 sequences, with 6.5% to 8% appearing a single time and just over 14% taken by the ten largest. The data also belong to a second study, concerning T cells expressing NK-cell markers. That paper states: In the group of eight sequenced donors, seven were HCMV-seropositive and one was seronegative. Researchers report these clonotypes also headed the CD3+CD56-NKG2C+ fraction in four donors.

The TCR comes from a young woman in good health. The sample comprised CD8+ T cells sorted from blood. V and J are TRBV29-1 and TRBJ1-5; TRBD1 agrees at 9 bases. In DNA, the CDR3 is TGCAGCGTTGAAACAGGGGGCCAGCCCCAGCATTTT. Translating it yields CSVETGGQPQHF.